This T cell receptor beta chain was observed in a study of blood T cell repertoires in COVID-19. TCRdb's copy holds only in-frame clones and misses some; the assay was immunoSEQ multiplex PCR. This sample yields about 280,000 clones, of which about 82% are seen a single time; 4% to 6% belongs to the top ten. Per germline, CDR1 SGHNT and CDR2 YYREEE (reference sequence). CDR3 size: 17 residues. The V segment lost 4 bases and the J segment 2 bases; nucleotides outside the gene matches: 14. In this sample, this clone turned up once. V and J are TRBV5-4 and TRBJ2-5, with 7 bases that match TRBD1. This TCR came from a man between 45 and 60 years old with active or convalescent COVID-19. The sequenced sample was peripheral blood. The CDR3, as DNA: TGTGCCAGCAGCCCGCCACCGGGACAGAGAGATCAAGAGACCCAGTACTTC. Translation gives CASSPPPGQRDQETQYF.